This T cell receptor beta chain is drawn from a study of blood T cell repertoires in COVID-19. About the study: Collection of acute and convalescent COVID-19 samples took place in the United States, Italy and Spain. Sample material is recorded as cDNA or gDNA derived from T cells, B-cell-depleted T cells, or PBMCs.

Authors' data handling: Reference gene primer amplification gave estimated nucleated cell counts. TCRdb's table, derived via immunoSEQ multiplex PCR, lists solely in-frame clones and lacks some. That table supplies the V and J calls and clone size; D and trimming were determined from the DNA. The sample shows more than 250,000 clones, approximately 85% of them seen only once. Trimming shortened V by 8 bases and J by 6 bases, and 16 bases separated the two germline ends. In germline, CDR1 is LGHDT, CDR2 YNNKEL (reference sequence). The CDR3 has 14 residues. This clone was recorded once. Sequencing was carried out using peripheral blood. This TCR was recovered from a man aged 45-60 years with active or convalescent COVID-19. The chain has TRBV3-1 (or the pseudogene TRBV3-2) and TRBJ1-4; D not resolved. CDR3 sequence: CASSLRWRDEKLFF. DNA of the CDR3: TGTGCCAGCTCTCTCCGGTGGAGGGATGAAAAACTGTTTTTT.